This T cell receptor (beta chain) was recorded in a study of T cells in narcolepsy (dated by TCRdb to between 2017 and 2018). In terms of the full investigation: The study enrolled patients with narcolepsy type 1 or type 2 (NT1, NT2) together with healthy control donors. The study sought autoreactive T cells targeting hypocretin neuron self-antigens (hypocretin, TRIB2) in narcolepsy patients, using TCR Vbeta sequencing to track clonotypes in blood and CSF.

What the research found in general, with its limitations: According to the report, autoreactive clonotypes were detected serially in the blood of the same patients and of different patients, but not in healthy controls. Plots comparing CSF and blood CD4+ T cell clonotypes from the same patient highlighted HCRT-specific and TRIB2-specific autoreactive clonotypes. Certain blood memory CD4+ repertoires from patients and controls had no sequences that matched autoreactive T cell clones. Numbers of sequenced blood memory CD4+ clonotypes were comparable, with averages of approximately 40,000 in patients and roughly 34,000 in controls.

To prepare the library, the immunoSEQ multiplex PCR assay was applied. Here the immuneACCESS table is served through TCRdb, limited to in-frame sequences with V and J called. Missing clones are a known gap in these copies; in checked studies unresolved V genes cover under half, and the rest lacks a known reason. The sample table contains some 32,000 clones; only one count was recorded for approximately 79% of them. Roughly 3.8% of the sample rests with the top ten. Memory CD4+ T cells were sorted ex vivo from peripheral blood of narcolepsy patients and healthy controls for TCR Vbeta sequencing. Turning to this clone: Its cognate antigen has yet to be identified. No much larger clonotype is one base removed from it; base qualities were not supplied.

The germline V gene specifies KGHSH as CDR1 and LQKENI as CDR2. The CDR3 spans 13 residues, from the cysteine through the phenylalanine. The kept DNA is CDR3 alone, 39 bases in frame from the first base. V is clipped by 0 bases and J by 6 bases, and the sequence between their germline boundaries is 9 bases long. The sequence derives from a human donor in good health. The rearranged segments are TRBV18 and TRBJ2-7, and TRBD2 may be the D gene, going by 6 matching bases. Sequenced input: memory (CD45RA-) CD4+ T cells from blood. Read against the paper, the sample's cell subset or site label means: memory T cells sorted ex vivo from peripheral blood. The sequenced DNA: TGTGCCAGCTCACCACCCCAGGAGGGCGAGCAGTACTTC. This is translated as CASSPPQEGEQYF. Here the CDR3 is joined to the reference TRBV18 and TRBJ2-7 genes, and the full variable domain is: NAGVMQNPRHLVRRRGQEARLRCSPMKGHSHVYWYRQLPEEGLKFMVYLQKENIIDESGMPKERFSAEFPKEGPSILRIQQVVRGDSAAYFCASSPPQEGEQYFGPGTRLTVT.